The 31 T cell receptor beta chains listed next were all sequenced from one sample in a study of blood T cell repertoires in COVID-19. TCRdb's copy holds only in-frame clones and misses some; the assay was immunoSEQ multiplex PCR. Among around 240,000 clones listed, approximately 81% were seen once. The sequencing input was peripheral blood. Receptors originate from a man aged 35 to 55 with acute or convalescent COVID-19.

This clone came up a few times. CDR3 nucleotide sequence: TGCAGCGTACGGACTCCCAACCCAGGTTTCGACACCTTC. Its translation is CSVRTPNPGFDTF. This chain joins TRBV29-1 and TRBJ1-2; D unclear. The CDR3 runs 13 residues. The germline V gene encodes CDR1 SQVTM and CDR2 ANQGSEA. V was clipped by 6 bases and J by 12 bases, with 23 bases between them.

The J gene is TRBJ2-1, the V gene TRBV4-3; D gene ambiguous. The ends were cut back, 1 base at V and 8 bases at J, with 9 bases in the middle. The germline V gene has CDR1 LGHNA and CDR2 YSLEER. The CDR3 spans 13 residues. This chain's CDR3 is CASSQGRVDEQFF. In nucleotides, the CDR3 is TGCGCCAGCAGCCAAGGTCGAGTCGATGAGCAGTTCTTC.

J is TRBJ1-2 and V is TRBV21-1. TRBV21-1 is a listed pseudogene. The CDR3 has 12 amino acids. CDR3 DNA sequence: TGTGCCAGCAGGAGGGTGGCGAGTGGCTACACCTTC. Translating gives CASRRVASGYTF.

The V and J genes are TRBV3-1 (or the pseudogene TRBV3-2) and TRBJ1-6; 9 nucleotides agree with TRBD1. Germline V gives CDR1 LGHDT, CDR2 YNNKEL (reference sequence). This CDR3 comprises 15 residues. Trimming removed 2 bases from V and 9 bases from J; junction bases left unmatched: 5. The DNA of the CDR3 is TGTGCCAGCAGCCAACTGGACAGGGGAGTTTCACCCCTCCACTTT. Translating gives CASSQLDRGVSPLHF.

In DNA form, the CDR3 reads TGTGCCACGTGGGACACCGGTAAAGCCGGGGAGCTGTTTTTT. Translated: CATWDTGKAGELFF. This chain links TRBV15 with TRBJ2-2; a possible D gene is TRBD1 (6 bases). The V end lost 9 bases, the J end lost 6 bases, and 17 bases lay between the germline ends. The CDR3 totals 14 residues. Per the germline V gene, CDR1 is LNHNV and CDR2 is YYDKDF (reference sequence).

This clone was picked up one time. This chain joins TRBV19 and TRBJ1-1, with unresolved D. V dropped 3 bases and J dropped 11 bases, with 13 bases sitting between them. The CDR3 is 12 residues long. The V gene's germline CDR1 is LNHDA and CDR2 SQIVND (reference sequence). DNA for the CDR3: TGTGCCAGTAGTATTGGGTCCGGCGGGGCTTTCTTT. Translation: CASSIGSGGAFF.

This rearrangement joins TRBV29-1 to TRBJ2-7, with a possible D match to TRBD1 (6 bases). Trimming removed 5 bases at V and 3 bases at J, with 17 bases between. The CDR3 is 14 amino acids. Germline loops: CDR1 SQVTM, CDR2 ANQGSEA. CDR3 sequence: CSVWRGRGHYEQYF. The CDR3 DNA follows: TGCAGCGTTTGGCGAGGCAGGGGCCACTACGAGCAGTACTTC.

The CDR3, as DNA: TGTGCCAGCAGCCGGACTGGACCGAACACCGGGGAGCTGTTTTTT. Translated, it gives CASSRTGPNTGELFF. This chain links TRBV6-5 with TRBJ2-2; TRBD2 is a possible D gene (5 bases). Germline CDR1 MNHEY, CDR2 SVGAGI. CDR3 length equals 15 residues. Trimming stripped 6 bases from V and 0 bases from J, with 11 bases between.

The chain is built from TRBV6-5 and TRBJ1-1, with 8 nucleotides matching TRBD1. CDR1 is MNHEY and CDR2 is SVGAGI in the germline V gene. CDR3 size: 15 residues. V trimming: 4 bases; J trimming: 5 bases; junction bases outside the gene matches: 9. CDR3 protein: CASSSGQGQRTEAFF. The CDR3 nucleotides read TGTGCCAGCAGTTCTGGACAGGGCCAGAGGACTGAAGCTTTCTTT.

A single count supports this clone. The chain is built from TRBV18 and TRBJ2-5; D may be TRBD1 (5 bases). Germline CDR1 KGHSH, CDR2 LQKENI. The CDR3 contains 15 residues. Deletions cut 3 bases from V and 5 bases from J, with 16 bases between. The CDR3 coding sequence is TGTGCCAGCTCACCGACGACAGACGAACGCGAGACCCAGTACTTC. Its translation is CASSPTTDERETQYF.

This chain joins TRBV9 and TRBJ2-2, with 9 bases lining up with TRBD2. Germline V CDR1 and CDR2: SGDLS, YYNGEE. V shed 2 bases, J shed 0 bases, and the junction held 5 bases outside the gene matches. The CDR3 consists of 17 residues. DNA of the CDR3: TGTGCCAGCAGCGTCTCGAAGCGGGGGGCGAACACCGGGGAGCTGTTTTTT. Its translation: CASSVSKRGANTGELFF. The full variable domain, with the rest looked up from reference TRBV9 and TRBJ2-2, is DSGVTQTPKHLITATGQRVTLRCSPRSGDLSVYWYQQSLDQGLQFLIQYYNGEERAKGNILERFSAQQFPDLHSELNLSSLELGDSALYFCASSVSKRGANTGELFFGEGSRLTVL.

This sequence joins TRBV9 and TRBJ1-3; 9 bases align to TRBD1. Unmatched junction bases numbered 6, after V lost 3 bases and J lost 2 bases. This CDR3 is built from 16 residues. Germline values: CDR1 SGDLS, CDR2 YYNGEE. The CDR3: CASSGRDRAAGNTIYF. The CDR3 coding sequence is TGTGCCAGCAGCGGAAGGGACAGGGCAGCTGGAAACACCATATATTTT.

This clone was seen a few times. This chain uses TRBV6-2 or TRBV6-3 with TRBJ1-2, with D hard to call. This CDR3 region has 19 residues. Germline V CDR1 and CDR2: MNHEY, SVGEGT. V was cut by 2 bases and J by 1 base, with 23 bases left in between. The CDR3 spells CASSYILSLVVTYNYGYTF. In nucleotides, the CDR3 is TGTGCCAGCAGTTACATTCTTAGTCTCGTGGTTACCTATAACTATGGCTACACCTTC.

The chain couples TRBV20-1 to TRBJ2-1; D is perhaps TRBD1 (5 bases). The V end was cut by 0 bases, the J end by 10 bases, with 7 bases between. Germline CDR1 and CDR2: DFQATT and SNEGSKA (reference sequence). This CDR3 spans 11 amino acids. The CDR3: CSARDSGEQFF. The CDR3 DNA reads as TGCAGTGCTAGAGATTCAGGGGAGCAGTTCTTC.

The V call is TRBV20-1, the J call TRBJ1-1; a possible D gene is TRBD1 (6 bases). CDR1 DFQATT and CDR2 SNEGSKA come from the germline V gene (reference sequence). This CDR3 is built from 14 residues. V lost 3 bases to trimming and J lost 0 bases, with 11 bases between them. The CDR3 sequence is CSASFQGMNTEAFF. In DNA form, the CDR3 reads TGCAGTGCTAGTTTCCAGGGGATGAACACTGAAGCTTTCTTT.

The V gene is TRBV9, the J gene TRBJ2-7, with D maybe TRBD2 (5 bases). CDR1 SGDLS and CDR2 YYNGEE come from the germline V gene. This CDR3 spans 14 amino acids. V lost 4 bases, J lost 2 bases, and 13 bases lay in between. The DNA for the CDR3 is TGTGCCAGCAGCATCCGGGATAATCCCTACGAGCAGTACTTC. It codes for CASSIRDNPYEQYF.

The table lists this clone with a count of one. CDR3 sequence (DNA): TGTGCCACAACGCCTAGAAACCCGTTGGACACCGGGGAGCTGTTTTTT. Protein: CATTPRNPLDTGELFF. V is TRBV10-3 and J is TRBJ2-2, with D hard to call. Trimming pared 10 bases from V and 3 bases from J, leaving 21 bases between. Germline CDR1 reads ENHRY; CDR2 reads SYGVKD. This CDR3 has 16 residues.

This sequence joins TRBV6-2 or TRBV6-3 and TRBJ2-7; 10 positions match TRBD2. V lost 4 bases and J lost 0; bases outside the gene matches: 3. Germline assignment: CDR1 MNHEY and CDR2 SVGEGT. CDR3 length equals 15 residues. In DNA, the CDR3 is TGTGCCAGCAGTTTCCTAGCGGGGGACTCCTACGAGCAGTACTTC. It encodes CASSFLAGDSYEQYF.

V is TRBV6-2 or TRBV6-3 and J is TRBJ1-1; TRBD1 is a possible D gene (6 bases). V was clipped by 4 bases and J by 4 bases, with 10 bases between them. This CDR3 region has 13 residues. CDR1 is MNHEY, CDR2 SVGEGT, per germline. The CDR3 reads CASSWNRVTEAFF. CDR3 DNA sequence: TGTGCCAGCAGTTGGAACAGGGTCACTGAAGCTTTCTTT.

This rearrangement joins TRBV3-1 (or the pseudogene TRBV3-2) to TRBJ2-7; D not certain. V lost 5 bases to trimming and J lost 3 bases, with 5 bases between them. The V gene's germline CDR1 is LGHDT and CDR2 YNNKEL (reference sequence). The CDR3 covers 11 residues. The CDR3 here is CASSAIYEQYF. CDR3 sequence (DNA): TGTGCCAGCAGCGCTATCTACGAGCAGTACTTC.

The chain combines TRBV7-3 with TRBJ2-3, with 11 bases fitting TRBD2. The length of the CDR3 is 15 residues. Losses at the gene ends were 4 bases for V and 6 bases for J; bases not matched to a gene: 6. CDR1 SGHTA and CDR2 FQGTGA come from the germline V gene. This chain's CDR3 is CASSSIAGGYDTQYF. For the CDR3, the DNA is TGTGCCAGCAGCTCCATAGCGGGGGGGTATGATACGCAGTATTTT. Variable domain in full (rest from reference TRBV7-3 and TRBJ2-3): GAGVSQTPSNKVTEKGKYVELRCDPISGHTALYWYRQSLGQGPEFLIYFQGTGAADDSGLPNDRFFAVRPEGSVSTLKIQRTERGDSAVYLCASSSIAGGYDTQYFGPGTRLTVL.

The chain combines TRBV7-6 with TRBJ2-5; maybe TRBD1 (6 bases). The ends were cut back, 1 base at V and 2 bases at J, with 8 bases in the middle. Per the germline V gene, CDR1 is SGHVS and CDR2 is FNYEAQ. CDR3 length: 14 amino acids. In DNA form, the CDR3 reads TGTGCCAGCAGCTTAGAGGGGGAACAAGAGACCCAGTACTTC. Translating it yields CASSLEGEQETQYF.

This sequence joins TRBV28 and TRBJ1-1; 7 bases are shared with TRBD1. Trimming removed 7 bases from V and 5 bases from J; junction bases left unmatched: 13. Germline-derived CDR1 and CDR2 are MDHEN and SYDVKM. The CDR3 spans 15 residues. CDR3 sequence (DNA): TGTGCCAGCATCTCCCCCGGGGACAGTAGGACTGAAGCTTTCTTT. This sequence encodes CASISPGDSRTEAFF.

CDR3 loop: CAWTGRAEAFF. CDR3 DNA sequence: TGTGCCTGGACTGGGAGGGCTGAAGCTTTCTTT. The J gene is TRBJ1-1, the V gene TRBV30; D is uncertain. The V gene lost 4 bases and the J gene lost 6 bases, with 9 bases spanning the gap. CDR1 GTSNPN and CDR2 SVGIG come from the germline V gene (reference sequence). This CDR3 comprises 11 residues.

Comment on this clone: Other DNA variants within this sample encode the same CDR3. The J gene is TRBJ2-7, the V gene TRBV7-9; weak D call: TRBD2 (5 bases). This CDR3 region has 14 residues. In germline, CDR1 is SEHNR, CDR2 FQNEAQ (reference sequence). V was clipped by 1 base and J by 0 bases, with 7 bases between them. CDR3 amino acids: CASSLVGSSYEQYF. The CDR3 DNA is TGTGCCAGCAGCTTAGTAGGGAGCTCCTACGAGCAGTACTTC.

V gene TRBV5-1 combines with J gene TRBJ1-3; 7 nucleotides line up with TRBD1. The CDR3 runs 16 residues. The germline V gene encodes CDR1 SGHRS and CDR2 YFSETQ. With 0 bases clipped from V and 0 bases from J, the junction kept 3 bases outside the gene matches. The CDR3 is CASSLEGQLSGNTIYF. DNA of the CDR3: TGCGCCAGCAGCTTGGAGGGACAGCTCTCTGGAAACACCATATATTTT.

V is TRBV2 and J is TRBJ1-2; no clear D gene. The CDR3 totals 12 residues. Germline V CDR1 and CDR2: SNHLY, FYNNEI. V shed 9 bases and J shed 8 bases, with 16 bases lying between them. CDR3 in amino acids: CASLTPKKGYTF. In DNA, the CDR3 is TGTGCCAGTCTGACACCTAAGAAAGGCTACACCTTC.

The rearrangement joins TRBV5-1 to TRBJ1-1; no clear D. The CDR3 has 16 residues. Germline V gives CDR1 SGHRS, CDR2 YFSETQ. The V and J ends lost 0 bases and 0 bases respectively, with 12 bases between them. The CDR3 spells CASSLGRIGMNTEAFF. Written as DNA, the CDR3 is TGCGCCAGCAGCTTGGGGAGGATAGGGATGAACACTGAAGCTTTCTTT.

CDR3 coding DNA: TGTGCCTGGGTCCTTCCGTATGGCTACACCTTC. Its protein is CAWVLPYGYTF. V and J are TRBV30 and TRBJ1-2, with no clear D. V dropped 5 bases and J dropped 5 bases, with 9 bases sitting between them. Germline V gene lookup returns CDR1 GTSNPN and CDR2 SVGIG (reference sequence). The CDR3 has 11 residues. The variable domain in full, completed from reference TRBV30 and TRBJ1-2, reads SQTIHQWPATLVQPVGSPLSLECTVEGTSNPNLYWYRQAAGRGLQLLFYSVGIGQISSEVPQNLSASRPQDRQFILSSKKLLLSDSGFYLCAWVLPYGYTFGSGTRLTVV.

The V gene is TRBV24-1, the J gene TRBJ1-5, with 7 nucleotides matching TRBD1. CDR1 KGHDR and CDR2 SFDVKD come from the germline V gene. The CDR3 spans 14 residues. With 7 bases clipped from V and 1 base from J, the junction kept 3 bases outside the gene matches. The CDR3 loop is CATSSDRSNQPQHF. CDR3 bases: TGTGCCACCAGCTCGGACAGGAGCAATCAGCCCCAGCATTTT.

The chain is built from TRBV15 and TRBJ1-1, with unresolved D. Germline V gene lookup returns CDR1 LNHNV and CDR2 YYDKDF (reference sequence). V was cut by 2 bases and J by 0 bases, with 10 bases left in between. The CDR3 is 15 residues long. CDR3 residues: CATSRPEEMNTEAFF. As DNA, the CDR3 is TGTGCCACCAGCAGACCAGAAGAAATGAACACTGAAGCTTTCTTT.